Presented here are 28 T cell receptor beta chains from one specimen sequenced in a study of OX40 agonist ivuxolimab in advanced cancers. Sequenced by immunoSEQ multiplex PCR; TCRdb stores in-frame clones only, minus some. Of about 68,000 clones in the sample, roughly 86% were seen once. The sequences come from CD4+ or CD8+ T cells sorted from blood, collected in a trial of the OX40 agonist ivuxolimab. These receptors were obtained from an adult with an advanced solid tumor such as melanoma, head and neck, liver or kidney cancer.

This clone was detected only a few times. This chain's CDR3 is CAWSVGTGGAGEKLFF. DNA of the CDR3: TGTGCCTGGAGTGTGGGGACAGGGGGCGCGGGTGAAAAACTGTTTTTT. The gene calls are TRBV30 and TRBJ1-4; 12 bases are a match to TRBD1. The germline CDR1 and CDR2 sequences are GTSNPN and SVGIG (reference sequence). The trim removed 0 bases at V and 7 bases at J, leaving 6 bases unmatched. The CDR3 is made up of 16 amino acids.

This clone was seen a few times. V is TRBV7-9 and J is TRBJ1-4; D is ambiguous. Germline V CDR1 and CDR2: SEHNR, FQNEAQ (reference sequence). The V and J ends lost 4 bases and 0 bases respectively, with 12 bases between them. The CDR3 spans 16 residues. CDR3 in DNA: TGTGCCAGCAGCTCTTTTCGGACTACAACTAATGAAAAACTGTTTTTT. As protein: CASSSFRTTTNEKLFF. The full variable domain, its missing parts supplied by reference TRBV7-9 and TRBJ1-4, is DTGVSQNPRHKITKRGQNVTFRCDPISEHNRLYWYRQTLGQGPEFLTYFQNEAQLEKSRLLSDRFSAERPKGSFSTLEIQRTEQGDSAMYLCASSSFRTTTNEKLFFGSGTQLSVL.

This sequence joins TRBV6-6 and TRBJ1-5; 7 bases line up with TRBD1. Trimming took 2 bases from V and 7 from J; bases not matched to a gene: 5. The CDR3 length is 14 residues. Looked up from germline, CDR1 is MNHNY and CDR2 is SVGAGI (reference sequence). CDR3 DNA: TGTGCCAGCAGTTACGGGGACAGAGACCAGCCCCAGCATTTT. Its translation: CASSYGDRDQPQHF.

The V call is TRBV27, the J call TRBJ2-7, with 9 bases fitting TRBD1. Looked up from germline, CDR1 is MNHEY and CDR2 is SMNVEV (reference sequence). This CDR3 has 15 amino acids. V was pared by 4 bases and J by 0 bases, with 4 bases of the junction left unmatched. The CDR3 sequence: CASSYRGQSSYEQYF. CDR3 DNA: TGTGCCAGCAGTTACAGGGGGCAAAGCTCCTACGAGCAGTACTTC.

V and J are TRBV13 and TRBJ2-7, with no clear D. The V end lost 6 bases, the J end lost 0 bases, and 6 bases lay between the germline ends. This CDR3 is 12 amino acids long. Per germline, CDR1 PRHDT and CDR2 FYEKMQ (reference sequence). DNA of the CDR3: TGTGCCAGCAGTTTTAGCTCCTACGAGCAGTACTTC. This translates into CASSFSSYEQYF.

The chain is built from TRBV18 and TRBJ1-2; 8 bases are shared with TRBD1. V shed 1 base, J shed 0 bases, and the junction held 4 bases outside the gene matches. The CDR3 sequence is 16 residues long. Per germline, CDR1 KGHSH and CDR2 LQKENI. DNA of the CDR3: TGTGCCAGCTCACCACTAAGACAGGGGACTAACTATGGCTACACCTTC. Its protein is CASSPLRQGTNYGYTF.

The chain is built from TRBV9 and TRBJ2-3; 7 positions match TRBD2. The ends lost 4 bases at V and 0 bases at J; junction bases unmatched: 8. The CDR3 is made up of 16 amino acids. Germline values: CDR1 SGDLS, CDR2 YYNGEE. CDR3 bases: TGTGCCAGCAGCCCTCCTAGGACTAGTAGCACAGATACGCAGTATTTT. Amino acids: CASSPPRTSSTDTQYF. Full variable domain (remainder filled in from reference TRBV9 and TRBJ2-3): DSGVTQTPKHLITATGQRVTLRCSPRSGDLSVYWYQQSLDQGLQFLIQYYNGEERAKGNILERFSAQQFPDLHSELNLSSLELGDSALYFCASSPPRTSSTDTQYFGPGTRLTVL.

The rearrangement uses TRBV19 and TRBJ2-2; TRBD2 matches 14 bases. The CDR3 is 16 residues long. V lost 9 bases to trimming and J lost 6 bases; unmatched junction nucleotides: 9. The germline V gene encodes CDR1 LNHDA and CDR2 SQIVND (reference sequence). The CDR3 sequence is CASKTSGGALAGELFF. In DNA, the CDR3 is TGTGCCAGCAAGACTAGCGGGGGGGCCCTCGCCGGGGAGCTGTTTTTT.

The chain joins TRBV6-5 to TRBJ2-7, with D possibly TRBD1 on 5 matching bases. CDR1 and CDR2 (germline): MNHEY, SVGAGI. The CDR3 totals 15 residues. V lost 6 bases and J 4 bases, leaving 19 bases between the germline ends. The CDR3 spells CASRDDSSGMYEQYF. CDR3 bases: TGTGCCAGCAGGGACGACAGTTCTGGAATGTACGAGCAGTACTTC.

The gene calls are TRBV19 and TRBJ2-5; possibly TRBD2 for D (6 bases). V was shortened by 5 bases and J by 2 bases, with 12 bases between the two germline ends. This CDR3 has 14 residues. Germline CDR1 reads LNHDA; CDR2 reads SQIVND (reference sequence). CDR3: CASSWGLGQETQYF. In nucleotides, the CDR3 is TGTGCCAGTAGTTGGGGACTGGGACAAGAGACCCAGTACTTC.

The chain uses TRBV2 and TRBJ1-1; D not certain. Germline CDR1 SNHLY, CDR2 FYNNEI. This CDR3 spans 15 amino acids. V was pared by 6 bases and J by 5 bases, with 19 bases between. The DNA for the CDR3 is TGTGCCAGCAGCTTCACCTTCCCCGGGGAGACTGAAGCTTTCTTT. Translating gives CASSFTFPGETEAFF.

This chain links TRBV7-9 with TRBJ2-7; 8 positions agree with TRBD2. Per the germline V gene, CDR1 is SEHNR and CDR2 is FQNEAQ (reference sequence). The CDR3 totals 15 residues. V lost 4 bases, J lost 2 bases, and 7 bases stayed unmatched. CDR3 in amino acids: CASSSGGAGAYEQYF. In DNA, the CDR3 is TGTGCCAGCAGCTCCGGAGGAGCGGGGGCCTACGAGCAGTACTTC.

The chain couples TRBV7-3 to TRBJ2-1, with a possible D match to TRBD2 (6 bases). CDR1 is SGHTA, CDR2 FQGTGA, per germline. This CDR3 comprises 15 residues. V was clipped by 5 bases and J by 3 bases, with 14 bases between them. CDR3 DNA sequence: TGTGCCAGCAGCCCGGAGGGGCACGGCTACAATGAGCAGTTCTTC. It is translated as CASSPEGHGYNEQFF.

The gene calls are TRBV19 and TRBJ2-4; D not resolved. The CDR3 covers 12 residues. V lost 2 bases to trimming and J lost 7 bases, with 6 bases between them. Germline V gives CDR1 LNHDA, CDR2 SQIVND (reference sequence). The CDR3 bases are TGTGCCAGTAGTATATCGGGTAACATTCAGTACTTC. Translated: CASSISGNIQYF.

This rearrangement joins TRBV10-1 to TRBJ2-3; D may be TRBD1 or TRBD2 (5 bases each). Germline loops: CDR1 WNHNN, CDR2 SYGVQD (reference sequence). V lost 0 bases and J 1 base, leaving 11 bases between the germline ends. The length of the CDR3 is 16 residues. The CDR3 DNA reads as TGCGCCAGCAGTGAGTCGAGAGGGGCCGGCACAGATACGCAGTATTTT. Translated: CASSESRGAGTDTQYF.

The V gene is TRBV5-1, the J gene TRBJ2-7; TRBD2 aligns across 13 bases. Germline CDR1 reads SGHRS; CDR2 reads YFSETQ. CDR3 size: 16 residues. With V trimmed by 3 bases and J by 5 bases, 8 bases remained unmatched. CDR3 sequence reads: CASSSTRTSGSHEQYF. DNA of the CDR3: TGCGCCAGCAGCTCCACTCGGACTAGCGGGAGTCACGAGCAGTACTTC.

The CDR3 nucleotides are TGTGCCAGTAGTAGCCGCGGGAGCTCCTACGAGCAGTACTTC. This gives the protein CASSSRGSSYEQYF. This chain joins TRBV19 and TRBJ2-7; 7 nucleotides match TRBD2. CDR1 is LNHDA and CDR2 is SQIVND in the germline V gene (reference sequence). The CDR3 spans 14 residues. J gave up 0 bases and V 4 bases, and 3 bases lay outside the gene matches.

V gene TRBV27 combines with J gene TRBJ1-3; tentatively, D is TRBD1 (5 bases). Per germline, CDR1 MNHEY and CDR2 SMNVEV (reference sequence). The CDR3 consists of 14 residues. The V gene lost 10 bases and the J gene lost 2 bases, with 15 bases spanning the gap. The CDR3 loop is CATRRSGAGNTIYF. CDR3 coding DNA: TGTGCCACCCGAAGGTCGGGGGCTGGAAACACCATATATTTT.

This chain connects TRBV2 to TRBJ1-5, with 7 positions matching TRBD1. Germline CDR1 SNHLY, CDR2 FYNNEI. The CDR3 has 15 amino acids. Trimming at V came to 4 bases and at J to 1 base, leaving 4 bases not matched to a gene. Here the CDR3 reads CASSGGGASNQPQHF. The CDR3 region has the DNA TGTGCCAGCAGTGGAGGGGGCGCGAGCAATCAGCCCCAGCATTTT.

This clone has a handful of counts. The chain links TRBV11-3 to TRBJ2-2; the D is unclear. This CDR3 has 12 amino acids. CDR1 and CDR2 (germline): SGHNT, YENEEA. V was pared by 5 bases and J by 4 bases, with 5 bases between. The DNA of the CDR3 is TGTGCCAGCAGCAGGACCACCGGGGAGCTGTTTTTT. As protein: CASSRTTGELFF.

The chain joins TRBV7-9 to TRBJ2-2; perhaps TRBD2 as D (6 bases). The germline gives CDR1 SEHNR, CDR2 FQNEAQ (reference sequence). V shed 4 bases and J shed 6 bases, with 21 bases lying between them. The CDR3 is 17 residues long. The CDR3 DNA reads TGTGCCAGCAGCTCGGAGGGACGGAGAATGAAACCCGGGGAGCTGTTTTTT. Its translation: CASSSEGRRMKPGELFF.

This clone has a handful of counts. The CDR3 here is CASSSQPGANVLTF. In nucleotides, the CDR3 is TGCGCCAGCAGCTCCCAACCCGGGGCCAACGTCCTGACTTTC. This chain uses TRBV5-1 with TRBJ2-6; D is undetermined. V lost 3 bases and J 4 bases, leaving 8 bases between the germline ends. Germline V CDR1 and CDR2: SGHRS, YFSETQ. The CDR3 is made up of 14 amino acids.

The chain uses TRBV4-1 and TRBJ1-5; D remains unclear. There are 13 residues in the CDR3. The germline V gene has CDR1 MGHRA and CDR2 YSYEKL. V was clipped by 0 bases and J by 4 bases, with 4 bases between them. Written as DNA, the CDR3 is TGCGCCAGCAGCCAAGATCTTAATCAGCCCCAGCATTTT. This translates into CASSQDLNQPQHF.

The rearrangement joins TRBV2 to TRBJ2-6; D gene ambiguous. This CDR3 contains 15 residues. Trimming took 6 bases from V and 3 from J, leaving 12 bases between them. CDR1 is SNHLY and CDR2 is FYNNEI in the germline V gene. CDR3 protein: CASSPVLLGANVLTF. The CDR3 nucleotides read TGTGCCAGCAGCCCAGTCCTTCTTGGGGCCAACGTCCTGACTTTC.

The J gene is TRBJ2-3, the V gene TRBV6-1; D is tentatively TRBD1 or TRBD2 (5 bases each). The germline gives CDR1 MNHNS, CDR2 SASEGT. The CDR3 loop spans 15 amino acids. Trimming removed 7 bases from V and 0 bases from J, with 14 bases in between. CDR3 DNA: TGTGCCAGCACTGCGAGGGGATCTAGCACAGATACGCAGTATTTT. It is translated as CASTARGSSTDTQYF.

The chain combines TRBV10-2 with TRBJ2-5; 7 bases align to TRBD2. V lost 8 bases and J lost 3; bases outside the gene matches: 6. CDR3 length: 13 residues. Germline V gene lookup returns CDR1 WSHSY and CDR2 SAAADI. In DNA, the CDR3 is TGCGCCAGCGGATCTAGCGGAAAAGAGACCCAGTACTTC. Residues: CASGSSGKETQYF.

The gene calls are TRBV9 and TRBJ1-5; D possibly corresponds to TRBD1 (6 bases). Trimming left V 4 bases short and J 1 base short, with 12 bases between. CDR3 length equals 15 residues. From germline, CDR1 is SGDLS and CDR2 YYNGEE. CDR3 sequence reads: CASSSSGQSNQPQHF. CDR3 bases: TGTGCCAGCAGCTCCTCCGGACAGAGCAATCAGCCCCAGCATTTT.

CDR3 nucleotides: TGTGCCAGCAGCTACAGGGTTTCGGGCTCCTACGAGCAGTACTTC. The encoded protein is CASSYRVSGSYEQYF. The chain carries TRBV27 and TRBJ2-7, with a weak D call TRBD1 (6 bases). The germline CDR1 and CDR2 sequences are MNHEY and SMNVEV (reference sequence). V was shortened by 6 bases and J by 0 bases, with 15 bases between the two germline ends. CDR3 length: 15 amino acids.